The source of this TCR beta chain is a study of cytomegalovirus exposure and HLA in healthy donors. The CDR3 runs to 15 residues. Trimming took 1 base from V and 6 from J, leaving 15 bases between them. Germline CDR1 and CDR2: LNHDA and SQIVND (reference sequence). It was with 60 Vbeta and 13 Jbeta primers that the PCR ran. The assay was immunoSEQ multiplex PCR, and TCRdb's table has in-frame clones only and misses some. This sample carries around 120,000 clones, 79% of them seen once, and the ten largest clones take 3% to 4%. Points on this clone: Its antigen is unidentified.

Study observations and caveats: In a later analysis, several top co-occurrence clusters appeared linked to parvovirus B19, influenza, CMV and Epstein-Barr virus. Apparent HLA restriction characterized most CMV-associated TCR beta chains in a later analysis. For TCR beta chains, V- and J-gene trimming was later linked to a missense DCLRE1C variant.

The sample consisted of PBMCs. V gene TRBV19 combines with J gene TRBJ1-2; no definite D call. The source of this sequence is a woman between 40 and 50 years old in good health and CMV-seronegative. For the CDR3, the DNA is TGTGCCAGTAGTATAGTCACGCTGAGTAGCCATGGCTACACCTTC. Amino acid sequence: CASSIVTLSSHGYTF.